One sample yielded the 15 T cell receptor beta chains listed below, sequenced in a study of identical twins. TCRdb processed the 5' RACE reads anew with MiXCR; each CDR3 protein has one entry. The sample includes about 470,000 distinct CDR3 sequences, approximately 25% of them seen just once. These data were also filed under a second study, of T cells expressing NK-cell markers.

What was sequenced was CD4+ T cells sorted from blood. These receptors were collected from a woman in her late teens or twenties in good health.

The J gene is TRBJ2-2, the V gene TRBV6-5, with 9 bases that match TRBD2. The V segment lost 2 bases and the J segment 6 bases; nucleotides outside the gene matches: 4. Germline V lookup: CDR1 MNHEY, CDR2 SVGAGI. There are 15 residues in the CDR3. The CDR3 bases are TGTGCCAGCAGTTACGCGGGAGGGCGGGCCGGGGAGCTGTTTTTT. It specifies CASSYAGGRAGELFF.

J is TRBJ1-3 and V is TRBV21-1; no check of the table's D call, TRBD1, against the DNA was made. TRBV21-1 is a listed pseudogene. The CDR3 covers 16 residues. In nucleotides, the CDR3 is TGTGCCAGCAGCAAAGGTATAAGCAGGGCTGGAAACACCATATATTTT. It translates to CASSKGISRAGNTIYF.

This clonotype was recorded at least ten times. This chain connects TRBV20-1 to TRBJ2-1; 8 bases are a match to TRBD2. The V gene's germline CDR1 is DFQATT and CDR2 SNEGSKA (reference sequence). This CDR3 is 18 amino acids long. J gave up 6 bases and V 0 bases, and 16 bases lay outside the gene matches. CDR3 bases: TGCAGTGCTAGAGATTGGGGACGTCCGACCGGGACTAGCAATGAGCAGTTCTTC. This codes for CSARDWGRPTGTSNEQFF.

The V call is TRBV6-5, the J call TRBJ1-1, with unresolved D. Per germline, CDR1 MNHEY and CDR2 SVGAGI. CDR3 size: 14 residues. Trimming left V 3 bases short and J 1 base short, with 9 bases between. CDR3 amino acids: CASSYRSPNTEAFF. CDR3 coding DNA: TGTGCCAGCAGTTATCGGTCCCCGAACACTGAAGCTTTCTTT.

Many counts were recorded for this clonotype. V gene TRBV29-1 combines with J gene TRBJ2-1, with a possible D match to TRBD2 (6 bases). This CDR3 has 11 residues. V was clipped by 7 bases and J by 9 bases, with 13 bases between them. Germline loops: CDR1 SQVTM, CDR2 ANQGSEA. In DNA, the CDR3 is TGCAGCGCCGCACGGGAGACTGAGCAGTTCTTC. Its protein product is CSAARETEQFF.

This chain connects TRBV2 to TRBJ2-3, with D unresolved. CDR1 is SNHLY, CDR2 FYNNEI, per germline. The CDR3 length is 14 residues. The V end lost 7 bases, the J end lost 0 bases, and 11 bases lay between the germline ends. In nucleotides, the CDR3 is TGTGCCAGCAAGCGTTTCCAGAGCACAGATACGCAGTATTTT. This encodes CASKRFQSTDTQYF.

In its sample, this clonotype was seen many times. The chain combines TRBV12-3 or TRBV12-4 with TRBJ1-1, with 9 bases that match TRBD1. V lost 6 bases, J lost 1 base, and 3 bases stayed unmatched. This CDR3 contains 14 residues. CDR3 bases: TGTGCCAGCAGCGGGGGACAGGGGAACACTGAAGCTTTCTTT. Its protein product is CASSGGQGNTEAFF.

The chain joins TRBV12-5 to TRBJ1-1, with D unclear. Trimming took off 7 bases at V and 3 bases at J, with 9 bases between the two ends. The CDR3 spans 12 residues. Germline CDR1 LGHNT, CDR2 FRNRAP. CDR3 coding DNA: TGTGCTAGTGCTACCCCTTACACTGAAGCTTTCTTT. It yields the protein CASATPYTEAFF.

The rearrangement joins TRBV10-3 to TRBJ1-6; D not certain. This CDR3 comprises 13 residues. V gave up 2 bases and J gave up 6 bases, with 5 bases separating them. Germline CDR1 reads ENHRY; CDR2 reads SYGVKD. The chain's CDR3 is CAISEEVNSPLHF. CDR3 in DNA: TGTGCCATCAGTGAGGAGGTTAATTCACCCCTCCACTTT.

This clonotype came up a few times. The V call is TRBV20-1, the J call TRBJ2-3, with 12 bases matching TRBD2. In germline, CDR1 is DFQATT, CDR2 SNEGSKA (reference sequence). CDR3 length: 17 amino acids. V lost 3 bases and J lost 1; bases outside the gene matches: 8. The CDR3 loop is CSASSLAGGGGTDTQYF. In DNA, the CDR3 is TGCAGTGCTAGTAGCCTAGCGGGAGGGGGTGGCACAGATACGCAGTATTTT.

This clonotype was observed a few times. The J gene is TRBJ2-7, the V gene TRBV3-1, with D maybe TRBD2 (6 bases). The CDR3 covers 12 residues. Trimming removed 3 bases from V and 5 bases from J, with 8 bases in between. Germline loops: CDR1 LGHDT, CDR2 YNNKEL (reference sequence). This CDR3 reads CASSQAGNEQYF. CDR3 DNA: TGTGCCAGCAGCCAGGCGGGGAACGAGCAGTACTTC.

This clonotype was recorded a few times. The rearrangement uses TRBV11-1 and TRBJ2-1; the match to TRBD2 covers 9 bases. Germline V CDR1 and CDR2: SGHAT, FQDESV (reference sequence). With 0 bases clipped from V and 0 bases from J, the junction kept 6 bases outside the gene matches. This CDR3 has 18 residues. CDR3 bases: TGTGCCAGCAGCTTAGCGGGGACTAGCTGGAGCTCCTACAATGAGCAGTTCTTC. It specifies CASSLAGTSWSSYNEQFF.

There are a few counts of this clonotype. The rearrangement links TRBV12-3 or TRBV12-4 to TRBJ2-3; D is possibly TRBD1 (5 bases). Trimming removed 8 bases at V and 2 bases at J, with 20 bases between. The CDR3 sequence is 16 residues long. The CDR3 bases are TGTGCCAGCGGGGCCAACTTGGCGTTAAACACAGATACGCAGTATTTT. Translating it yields CASGANLALNTDTQYF.

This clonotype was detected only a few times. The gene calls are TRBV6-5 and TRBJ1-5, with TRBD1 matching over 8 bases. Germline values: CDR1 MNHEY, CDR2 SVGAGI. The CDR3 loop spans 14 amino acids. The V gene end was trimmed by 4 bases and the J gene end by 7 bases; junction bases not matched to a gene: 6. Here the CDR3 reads CASSSGQGYQPQHF. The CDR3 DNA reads TGTGCCAGCAGTTCTGGACAGGGATACCAGCCCCAGCATTTT.

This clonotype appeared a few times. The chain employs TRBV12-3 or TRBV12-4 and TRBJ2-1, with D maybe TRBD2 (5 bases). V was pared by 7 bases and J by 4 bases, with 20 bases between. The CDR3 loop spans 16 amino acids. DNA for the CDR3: TGTGCCAGCACGATCCCGTCTGGTAGAGGGTACAATGAGCAGTTCTTC. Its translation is CASTIPSGRGYNEQFF.